A selection of T cell receptor beta chains follows, all from one sample in a study of blood T cells in healthy people across ages. TCRdb ran MiXCR on the 5' RACE reads and lists one entry per CDR3 protein. The table includes hundreds of thousands of distinct CDR3 sequences, 35% to 50% detected once. Material: blood. These receptors were obtained from a man older than 75 in good health. Each CDR3 is given with its conserved first and last residue. Each record gives: CDR3 protein, CDR3 DNA, clone size, V gene, J gene, D gene. A D gene is named only where the DNA matches it firmly. Size values are once, few and many counts, or a class for expanded clones, and some rows have none.

CDR3 protein: CASSPPGVGGDNYGYTF; CDR3 DNA: TGTGCCAGCAGCCCTCCCGGGGTAGGGGGGGACAACTATGGCTACACCTTC; clone size: -; V gene: TRBV9; J gene: TRBJ1-2; D gene: -
CDR3 protein: CASSQGTGPPQETQYF; CDR3 DNA: TGTGCCAGCAGCCAAGGCACAGGACCACCCCAAGAGACCCAGTACTTC; clone size: few; V gene: TRBV3-1; J gene: TRBJ2-5; D gene: -
CDR3 protein: CAISELGPQDEQYF; CDR3 DNA: TGTGCCATCAGTGAATTGGGACCCCAGGACGAGCAGTACTTC; clone size: -; V gene: TRBV10-3; J gene: TRBJ2-7; D gene: -
CDR3 protein: CASNLDGGGNSPLHF; CDR3 DNA: TGCGCCAGCAACTTGGATGGGGGCGGTAATTCACCCCTCCACTTT; clone size: -; V gene: TRBV5-1; J gene: TRBJ1-6; D gene: -
CDR3 protein: CASSATSGGGAADTQYF; CDR3 DNA: TGTGCCAGCAGTGCGACAAGCGGCGGGGGGGCGGCAGATACGCAGTATTTT; clone size: -; V gene: TRBV2; J gene: TRBJ2-3; D gene: TRBD2
CDR3 protein: CASSKAPAKNIQYF; CDR3 DNA: TGTGCCAGCAGCAAAGCCCCAGCCAAAAACATTCAGTACTTC; clone size: -; V gene: TRBV21-1; J gene: TRBJ2-4; D gene: -
CDR3 protein: CSVVHSGRVVEQYF; CDR3 DNA: TGCAGCGTTGTTCATTCGGGCAGGGTAGTCGAGCAGTACTTC; clone size: many; V gene: TRBV29-1; J gene: TRBJ2-7; D gene: -
CDR3 protein: CASSVGVSTDTQYF; CDR3 DNA: TGCGCCAGCAGTGTGGGTGTGAGCACAGATACGCAGTATTTT; clone size: many; V gene: TRBV10-2; J gene: TRBJ2-3; D gene: -
CDR3 protein: CASSPPGPSMNTEAFF; CDR3 DNA: TGTGCCAGCAGCCCTCCGGGGCCTTCAATGAACACTGAAGCTTTCTTT; clone size: many; V gene: TRBV6-1; J gene: TRBJ1-1; D gene: -
CDR3 protein: CSVEDGTSGSLSYNEQFF; CDR3 DNA: TGCAGCGTTGAAGATGGCACTAGCGGGAGTCTATCCTACAATGAGCAGTTCTTC; clone size: -; V gene: TRBV29-1; J gene: TRBJ2-1; D gene: TRBD2
CDR3 protein: CASSKLAGGTSYEQYF; CDR3 DNA: TGTGCCAGCAGTAAACTAGCGGGGGGCACCTCATACGAGCAGTACTTC; clone size: -; V gene: TRBV27; J gene: TRBJ2-7; D gene: TRBD2
CDR3 protein: CASSQDMSSPPYNEQFF; CDR3 DNA: TGCGCCAGCAGCCAAGATATGTCCAGTCCCCCTTACAATGAGCAGTTCTTC; clone size: few; V gene: TRBV4-3; J gene: TRBJ2-1; D gene: -
CDR3 protein: CASSGISRGLGSYNEQFF; CDR3 DNA: TGCGCCAGCAGCGGTATATCCAGGGGATTGGGTTCCTACAATGAGCAGTTCTTC; clone size: -; V gene: TRBV5-1; J gene: TRBJ2-1; D gene: -
CDR3 protein: CASSLEVGRFNEQFF; CDR3 DNA: TGTGCCAGCAGCTTAGAGGTGGGGCGGTTTAATGAGCAGTTCTTC; clone size: -; V gene: TRBV7-2; J gene: TRBJ2-1; D gene: -
CDR3 protein: CASSVFPAGSRSGYTF; CDR3 DNA: TGTGCCAGCAGCGTATTCCCTGCGGGGAGTAGGTCTGGCTACACCTTC; clone size: -; V gene: TRBV9; J gene: TRBJ1-2; D gene: -
CDR3 protein: CASSGTGGADTQYF; CDR3 DNA: TGCGCCAGCAGCGGGACGGGAGGGGCAGATACGCAGTATTTT; clone size: many; V gene: TRBV4-1; J gene: TRBJ2-3; D gene: TRBD2
CDR3 protein: CASSKPLRQETQYF; CDR3 DNA: TGTGCCAGCAGCAAACCCCTCAGGCAAGAGACCCAGTACTTC; clone size: many; V gene: TRBV21-1; J gene: TRBJ2-5; D gene: -
CDR3 protein: CASSSYRLAQGGREQYF; CDR3 DNA: TGTGCCAGCAGCTCCTACCGACTAGCTCAAGGAGGTCGGGAGCAGTACTTC; clone size: -; V gene: TRBV5-8; J gene: TRBJ2-7; D gene: TRBD2
CDR3 protein: CSALPQAVQETQYF; CDR3 DNA: TGCAGTGCTCTCCCCCAAGCGGTCCAAGAGACCCAGTACTTC; clone size: -; V gene: TRBV20-1; J gene: TRBJ2-5; D gene: -
CDR3 protein: CASSSGTGGYEQYF; CDR3 DNA: TGTGCCAGCAGCTCGGGCACAGGGGGCTACGAGCAGTACTTC; clone size: many; V gene: TRBV5-1; J gene: TRBJ2-7; D gene: TRBD1
CDR3 protein: CASSSPGQGFPGANVLTF; CDR3 DNA: TGTGCCAGCAGCTCACCGGGACAGGGATTCCCTGGGGCCAACGTCCTGACTTTC; clone size: -; V gene: TRBV7-2; J gene: TRBJ2-6; D gene: TRBD1
CDR3 protein: CASSPIPGTSANNEQFF; CDR3 DNA: TGTGCCAGCAGTCCCATACCCGGGACTAGCGCGAACAATGAGCAGTTCTTC; clone size: -; V gene: TRBV27; J gene: TRBJ2-1; D gene: TRBD2
CDR3 protein: CVSSRLAGGRQYF; CDR3 DNA: TGTGTCAGCAGCAGACTAGCGGGGGGGCGTCAGTACTTC; clone size: -; V gene: TRBV11-2; J gene: TRBJ2-5; D gene: TRBD2
CDR3 protein: CASSQDGDRGNTEAFF; CDR3 DNA: TGTGCCAGCAGCCAAGATGGGGACAGGGGAAATACTGAAGCTTTCTTT; clone size: -; V gene: TRBV4-2; J gene: TRBJ1-1; D gene: TRBD1
CDR3 protein: CASSGGRTSYNEQFF; CDR3 DNA: TGCGCCAGCAGCGGGGGAAGAACTAGCTACAATGAGCAGTTCTTC; clone size: -; V gene: TRBV5-1; J gene: TRBJ2-1; D gene: -
CDR3 protein: CASSQAGGRDNEQFF; CDR3 DNA: TGTGCCAGCAGCCAAGCGGGGGGGCGGGATAATGAGCAGTTCTTC; clone size: -; V gene: TRBV3-1; J gene: TRBJ2-1; D gene: TRBD2
CDR3 protein: CASSPWVFGEQYF; CDR3 DNA: TGTGCCAGCAGCCCATGGGTTTTCGGGGAGCAGTACTTC; clone size: -; V gene: TRBV14; J gene: TRBJ2-7; D gene: -
CDR3 protein: CASSNDVGTEAFF; CDR3 DNA: TGTGCCAGCAGCAACGACGTGGGCACTGAAGCTTTCTTT; clone size: -; V gene: TRBV7-2; J gene: TRBJ1-1; D gene: -
CDR3 protein: CASLSRGRIAEQFF; CDR3 DNA: TGTGCCAGCCTGTCTCGCGGGAGGATAGCTGAGCAGTTCTTC; clone size: few; V gene: TRBV28; J gene: TRBJ2-1; D gene: TRBD2